Below are 3 T cell receptor beta chains sequenced from a single sample in a study of blood T cells in healthy people across ages (dated by TCRdb to 2014 to 2015). The library was produced with 5' RACE. The run used an Illumina HiSeq 2500. A second PCR of roughly 6 to 12 cycles was run with a J-beta primer mix and a sample-barcoded 5' primer. TCRdb trimmed the raw reads at Q25, called clones with MiXCR and kept productive beta chains. Entries are consolidated by CDR3 protein sequence, retaining the most common genes and DNA. Within this sample are roughly 1.6 million distinct CDR3 sequences, with about 35% of them counted one time only. Approximately 10% of the sample is in the top ten clones. The source material was blood. The receptors were sampled from a woman aged 25 to 39 in good health.

A single count supports this clonotype. The genes are TRBV6-1 and TRBJ2-2, with 11 bases aligning to TRBD2. This CDR3 region has 16 residues. V lost 2 bases and J lost 6; bases outside the gene matches: 5. In germline, CDR1 is MNHNS, CDR2 SASEGT. Here the CDR3 reads CASSELASGRSGELFF. The CDR3 DNA reads TGTGCCAGCAGTGAATTGGCTAGCGGGAGGTCCGGGGAGCTGTTTTTT.

J is TRBJ2-5 and V is TRBV7-2, with 8 positions matching TRBD1. TRBJ2-7 matches the DNA end more closely, so the J call is doubtful. Germline V lookup: CDR1 SGHTA, CDR2 FQGNSA. CDR3 length: 14 amino acids. CDR3 sequence reads: CASSWRTGWDEQYF. In DNA form, the CDR3 reads TGTGCCAGCAGCTGGAGGACAGGGTGGGACGAGCAGTACTTC.

This clonotype turned up a few times. The chain recombines TRBV13 with TRBJ1-2; D remains ambiguous. Germline CDR1 is PRHDT and CDR2 is FYEKMQ (reference sequence). The CDR3 sequence is 14 residues long. Trimming pared 1 base from V and 2 bases from J, leaving 8 bases between. CDR3 in DNA: TGTGCCAGCAGCTTAGAAGCAGTAAACTATGGCTACACCTTC. Its protein is CASSLEAVNYGYTF.